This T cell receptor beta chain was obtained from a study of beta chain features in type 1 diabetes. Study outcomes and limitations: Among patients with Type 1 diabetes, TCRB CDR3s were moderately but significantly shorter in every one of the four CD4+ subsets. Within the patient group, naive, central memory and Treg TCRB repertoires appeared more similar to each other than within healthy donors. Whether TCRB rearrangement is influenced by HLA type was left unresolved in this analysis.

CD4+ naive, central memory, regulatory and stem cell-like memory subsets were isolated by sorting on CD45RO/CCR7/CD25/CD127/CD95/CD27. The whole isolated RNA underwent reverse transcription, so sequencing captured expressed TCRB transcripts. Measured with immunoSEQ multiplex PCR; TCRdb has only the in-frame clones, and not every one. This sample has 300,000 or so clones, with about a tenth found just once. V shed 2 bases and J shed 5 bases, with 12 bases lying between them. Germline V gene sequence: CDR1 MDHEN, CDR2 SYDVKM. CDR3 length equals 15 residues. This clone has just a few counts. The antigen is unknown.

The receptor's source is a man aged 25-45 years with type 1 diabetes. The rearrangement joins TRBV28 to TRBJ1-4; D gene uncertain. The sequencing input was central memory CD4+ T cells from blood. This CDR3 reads CASSLAHLPNEKLFF. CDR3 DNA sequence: TGTGCCAGCAGTTTAGCCCACTTGCCGAATGAAAAACTGTTTTTT.